This note documents a single TCR beta chain sequence. This clonotype was seen ten or more times. Its target antigen remains unknown. Base qualities are not provided; no much larger clone lies one nucleotide away. The CDR3 contains 11 residues, cysteine and phenylalanine counted. The kept DNA is CDR3 alone, 33 bases in frame from the first base. A distance of 9 bases separates the germline ends of V and J, which lose 5 bases and 6 bases respectively. From the germline V gene (reference sequence), CDR1 is DFQATT and CDR2 is SNEGSKA. This sample stems from a study of blood T cells in healthy people across ages (dated by TCRdb to the mid-2010s). Background for the entire study: In model experiments, template switching captured about one uniquely barcoded TCR beta cDNA molecule for every two T cells. The donors were divided into four age groups: young (average 16 years), middle-aged (almost 40), aged (roughly 66) and long-lived (about 90). Using deep sequencing normalized with unique cDNA molecular identifiers, the study measured how TCR beta repertoire diversity changes with age. Using the same blood draw, the study looked at two additional independent replicas of 1 million unique cDNA reads for two donors, one aged 18 to 29 and the other aged 80 or older. Study-wide findings and limitations: Estimates of total diversity from one million sequenced T cells were regarded as lower bounds and underestimates. Observed TCR beta diversity per million T cells fell roughly linearly with age, and a significant reduction was already apparent by age about 43. The percentage of naive T cells measured by flow cytometry correlated strongly with observed TCR beta diversity. Compared with the aged group, the long-lived group had more naive CD4+ T cells, fewer expanded clones and increased TCR diversity, suggesting age selection. Since profiling was done on bulk unsorted PBMCs, naive and antigen-experienced compartments could not be conclusively compared. Donor CMV infection status was unknown, potentially confounding age-related changes in expanded clonotypes.

Library preparation was by 5' RACE. TCRdb records Illumina HiSeq 2500 as the sequencer. The second PCR ran for roughly 6 to 11 cycles and used a J-beta primer mix along with a sample-barcoded 5' primer. Each TCR beta cDNA molecule received a unique molecular identifier from a template-switch 5' adaptor carrying 12 random nucleotides. At least 3 million CDR3-containing paired-end reads were obtained from each sample. First-strand cDNA was synthesized from all RNA with the Mint cDNA synthesis kit, primed by a TRBC-specific oligonucleotide. Following uracil-DNA glycosylase treatment, a first 18-cycle PCR with universal primers M1SS and BC2_uni_R was performed on all cDNA. The study's own analysis went as follows. Each sample was normalized by randomly selecting 1 million high-quality reads, each carrying a distinct molecular identifier. Reads with shared molecular identifiers were discarded instead of being binned into consensus sequences. MiTCR, with a Q25 quality threshold and the strictest error-elimination algorithm, was used for CDR3 identification, clonotype clustering and error correction. A nonparametric unseen species model with Euler transformation was used to estimate a lower bound on total TCR beta diversity. The raw public reads went through TCRdb reprocessing: fastp at Q25, MiXCR clone calling, in-frame beta chains kept. Merged by CDR3 protein, the rows form single entries marked with the most common genes and DNA. TCRdb's processing, not the authors' own work, is the source of the V and J calls. This sample comprises some 760,000 distinct CDR3 sequences, roughly 25% of them detected only once. The ten largest clones represent just under 9.5% of the sample.

Systemically healthy Caucasian individuals from Russia, around 39 in total and aged about 6 to 90 years, were included as donors. About 9.1 milliliters of peripheral blood were collected from each donor into EDTA-treated Vacutainer tubes. Ficoll-Paque density-gradient centrifugation was used to isolate PBMCs, with at least 6.5 million per sample. Trizol reagent was used to extract total RNA from the PBMCs, yielding at least 6 micrograms per sample. For every donor, flow cytometry on a PBMC aliquot measured the percentage of naive CD45RAhigh/CD27high T cells. These same records also appear under a second study, on T cells of mothers and their children. The second paper further reports: Nine systemically healthy Caucasian individuals served as donors, namely three mothers together with their six children. cDNA synthesis consumed the entire amount of extracted RNA, loaded at around 1.5 ug RNA in each 15 ul reaction. In the second PCR, sample barcodes and 2-4 random nucleotides were introduced via the M1S primer. More than 8 million TCR beta CDR3 reads were obtained from each mother, and about 3 million reads were obtained from each child. Thymic selection similarly shapes TCR recombination output in related and unrelated pairs, with minor effect from inherited differences. Normalized repertoire overlap was always slightly but never significantly higher in related than unrelated mother-child pairs. Persistent microchimeric T cell clones were not detected, at a sensitivity of 85 to 100 clones per million clonotypes. Deep NGS was used in the study to compare the TCR beta repertoires of mothers and children and to look for features that separate related mother-child pairs from unrelated individuals. On average, the children were about 10 +/- 4 years old, while the mothers were about 37 +/- 4 years old. After adapter ligation with NEBNext reagents, the libraries were sequenced on Illumina HiSeq 2000 with 100+100 nt paired-end reads. Mother and child libraries were prepared a month apart and sequenced in separate runs to prevent cross-contamination. Each donor had between 500,000 and 2,000,000 distinct TCR beta clonotypes identified. Naive TCR beta clonotypes were estimated from low-frequency clonotypes matched to each donor's FACS-determined naive share, without sorting.

The chain is assembled from TRBV20-1 and TRBJ2-3, with an unclear D gene assignment. Material for sequencing was blood. The receptor was derived from a boy aged 5 to 17 in good health. The sequence in DNA is TGCAGTGCTCGGCCGGCGGATACGCAGTATTTT. This gives the protein CSARPADTQYF.